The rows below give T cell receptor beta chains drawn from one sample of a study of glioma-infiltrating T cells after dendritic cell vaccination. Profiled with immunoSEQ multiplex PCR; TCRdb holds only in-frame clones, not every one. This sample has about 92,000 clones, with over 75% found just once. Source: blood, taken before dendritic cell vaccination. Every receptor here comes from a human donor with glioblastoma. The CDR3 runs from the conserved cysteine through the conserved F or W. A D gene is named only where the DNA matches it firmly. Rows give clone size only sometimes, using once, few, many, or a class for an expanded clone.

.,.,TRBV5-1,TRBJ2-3,CASSFDNTDTQYF,TGCGCCAGCAGCTTCGACAACACAGATACGCAGTATTTT
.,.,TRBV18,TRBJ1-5,CASSPTWAQPQHF,TGTGCCAGCTCCCCCACTTGGGCTCAGCCCCAGCATTTT
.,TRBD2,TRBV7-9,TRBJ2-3,CATPPTRGGADTQYF,TGTGCCACCCCCCCTACGCGGGGGGGTGCAGATACGCAGTATTTT
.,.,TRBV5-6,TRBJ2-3,CASSLRRQPTDTQYF,TGTGCCAGCAGCTTAAGGCGGCAGCCCACAGATACGCAGTATTTT
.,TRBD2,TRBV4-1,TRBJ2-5,CASKGTSGSQETQYF,TGCGCCAGCAAGGGGACTAGCGGGAGCCAAGAGACCCAGTACTTC
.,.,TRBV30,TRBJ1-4,CAPARVNEKLFF,TGTGCCCCCGCGAGGGTCAATGAAAAACTGTTTTTT
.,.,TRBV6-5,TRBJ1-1,CASSFTWGDTEAFF,TGTGCCAGCAGCTTTACGTGGGGCGACACTGAAGCTTTCTTT
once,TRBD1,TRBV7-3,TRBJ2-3,CASSLRTGNPSTDTQYF,TGTGCCAGCAGCTTACGGACAGGGAACCCTAGCACAGATACGCAGTATTTT
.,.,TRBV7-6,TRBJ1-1,CASSPGGATEAFF,TGTGCCAGCAGCCCGGGGGGGGCCACTGAAGCTTTCTTT
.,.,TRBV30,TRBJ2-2,CAWQRQVNTGELFF,TGTGCCTGGCAGAGACAGGTTAACACCGGGGAGCTGTTTTTT
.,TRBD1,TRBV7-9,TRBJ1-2,CASSLGQGVNYGYTF,TGTGCCAGCAGCTTAGGACAGGGGGTGAACTATGGCTACACCTTC
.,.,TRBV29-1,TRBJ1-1,CSGYKNTEAFF,TGCAGCGGATACAAGAACACTGAAGCTTTCTTT
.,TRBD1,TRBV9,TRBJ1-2,CASSVGQGGRSNGYTF,TGTGCCAGCAGCGTAGGACAGGGGGGTCGTTCTAATGGCTACACCTTC
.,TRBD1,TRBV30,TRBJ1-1,CAWSTGTVNTEAFF,TGTGCCTGGAGTACCGGGACAGTGAACACTGAAGCTTTCTTT